Listed here are 9 T cell receptor beta chains from one sample, sequenced in a study of blood T cell repertoires in COVID-19. Method: immunoSEQ multiplex PCR; TCRdb's copy keeps in-frame clones and lacks some. This sample has 200,000 to 300,000 clones, with about 87% found just once. Source material: peripheral blood. Receptors originate from a human donor in a cohort sampled during active COVID-19.

The CDR3 nucleotides are TGTGCCACCAGCAGAGATCCGAGGGGGAAGGGTTACGAGCAGTACTTC. This gives the protein CATSRDPRGKGYEQYF. The chain employs TRBV15 and TRBJ2-7, with D perhaps matching TRBD1 (6 bases). The germline V gene has CDR1 LNHNV and CDR2 YYDKDF (reference sequence). Trimming stripped 0 bases from V and 4 bases from J, with 16 bases between. CDR3 length: 16 amino acids. Looking up the rest from reference TRBV15 and TRBJ2-7 gives the full variable domain: DAMVIQNPRYQVTQFGKPVTLSCSQTLNHNVMYWYQQKSSQAPKLLFHYYDKDFNNEADTPDNFQSRRPNTSFCFLDIRSPGLGDTAMYLCATSRDPRGKGYEQYFGPGTRLTVT.

The chain is built from TRBV2 and TRBJ1-2; possibly TRBD1 for D (5 bases). The germline V gene has CDR1 SNHLY and CDR2 FYNNEI. The CDR3 is 19 amino acids. Trimming pared 3 bases from V and 3 bases from J, leaving 26 bases between. CDR3 loop: CASSEVFGGGHSQYYGYTF. In DNA, the CDR3 is TGTGCCAGCAGTGAGGTGTTCGGGGGAGGGCACTCTCAGTACTATGGCTACACCTTC.

The chain is built from TRBV23-1 and TRBJ1-6; TRBD1 matches 10 bases. TRBV23-1 is noted as an ORF with a role that remains uncertain. The V and J ends lost 6 bases and 5 bases, in that order; junction bases with no gene match: 7. The CDR3 is 16 residues long. CDR3 loop: CASRPRQGADNSPLHF. CDR3 coding DNA: TGCGCCAGCAGGCCGCGACAGGGGGCGGATAATTCACCCCTCCACTTT.

J is TRBJ1-6 and V is TRBV9; D gene ambiguous. This CDR3 contains 14 residues. The V gene's germline CDR1 is SGDLS and CDR2 YYNGEE. V gave up 0 bases and J gave up 7 bases, with 8 bases separating them. CDR3 DNA: TGTGCCAGCAGCGTAGGCCAGGAAAATTCACCCCTCCACTTT. Translated, it gives CASSVGQENSPLHF.

The genes are TRBV4-1 and TRBJ2-7; tentative D call: TRBD2 (6 bases). This CDR3 spans 17 amino acids. Trimming stripped 3 bases from V and 0 bases from J, with 18 bases between. Germline V CDR1 and CDR2: MGHRA, YSYEKL. The CDR3 region is CASSQVPGGVPSYEQYF. CDR3 in DNA: TGCGCCAGCAGCCAGGTTCCGGGCGGGGTTCCCTCCTACGAGCAGTACTTC.

The chain has TRBV4-3 and TRBJ1-3; D may be TRBD1 (6 bases). The CDR3 covers 15 residues. The germline gives CDR1 LGHNA, CDR2 YSLEER. Trimming removed 1 base from V and 4 bases from J, with 11 bases in between. CDR3 coding DNA: TGCGCCAGCAGCCAAGGACAGGAAGGGGGAAACACCATATATTTT. This sequence encodes CASSQGQEGGNTIYF.

The chain is built from TRBV6-5 and TRBJ2-7, with 7 bases that match TRBD2. Germline CDR1 and CDR2: MNHEY and SVGAGI. After removal of 7 bases from V and 3 bases from J, the junction contained 3 bases not matched to a gene. The CDR3 contains 12 residues. CDR3 nucleotides: TGTGCCAGCACGGGGGACTACTACGAGCAGTACTTC. This encodes CASTGDYYEQYF.

V usage is TRBV14 and J usage is TRBJ2-7; 7 bases align to TRBD1. This CDR3 has 15 amino acids. CDR1 and CDR2 (germline): SGHDN, FVKESK. V lost 4 bases, J lost 0 bases, and 6 bases stayed unmatched. The CDR3 nucleotides read TGTGCCAGCAGCCGTCCGGACAGGCACTCCTACGAGCAGTACTTC. Its translation: CASSRPDRHSYEQYF.

J is TRBJ2-2 and V is TRBV4-1, with 8 bases aligning to TRBD2. The J segment lost 3 bases and the V segment lost 1 base, leaving 4 bases of the junction unmatched. Germline values: CDR1 MGHRA, CDR2 YSYEKL. There are 16 residues in the CDR3. The CDR3 sequence is CASSQAGGGYTGELFF. The CDR3 nucleotides are TGCGCCAGCAGCCAAGCTGGCGGGGGGTACACCGGGGAGCTGTTTTTT.